This record concerns one T cell receptor beta chain sequence. Antigen specificity is unknown. Produced via immunoSEQ multiplex PCR; TCRdb's table is partial and in-frame only. In the table there are 20,000 or so clones, over 70% of which are singletons. Before the COVID-19 pandemic, during about 2011-2019, CD4+ T cells were taken from unexposed donors. CD4+ T cells were isolated from the cells after about ten days of culture. As cell numbers allowed, unexposed-donor CD4+ T cells faced SARS-CoV-2 S/N and four cold-coronavirus spikes. Germline V CDR1 and CDR2: MNHEY, SMNVEV (reference sequence). The CDR3 is 12 amino acids. V dropped 0 bases and J dropped 5 bases, with 1 base sitting between them. The entry originates in a study of CD4 T cells in relation to SARS-CoV-2 and coronaviruses. Whole-study results and caveats: Pre-pandemic and post-infection samples never came from the same donor.

This sequence originates from a human donor in good health. The chain links TRBV27 to TRBJ2-2; D remains ambiguous. The source material was CD4+ T cells from PBMCs, cultured in vitro. The CDR3 sequence: CASSLSTGELFF. DNA for the CDR3: TGTGCCAGCAGTTTATCGACCGGGGAGCTGTTTTTT.